These 29 T cell receptor beta chains share one sample of origin, sequenced in a study of blood T cells in healthy people across ages. It was with a sample-barcoded 5' primer and a J-beta primer mix that a second PCR of roughly 7 to 12 cycles was run. From the 5' RACE reads, TCRdb called clonotypes with MiXCR, one entry per CDR3 protein. The repertoire has 600,000 to 650,000 distinct CDR3 sequences, roughly 50% of them found once; the top ten carry 30% to 40%. The sequenced sample consisted of blood. The receptors shown here come from a man aged 55-75 years in good health.

This rearrangement joins TRBV29-1 to TRBJ1-5; 11 bases match TRBD1. The V gene end was trimmed by 4 bases and the J gene end by 4 bases; junction bases not matched to a gene: 9. CDR3 size: 16 residues. Germline assignment: CDR1 SQVTM and CDR2 ANQGSEA. Written as DNA, the CDR3 is TGCAGCGTTGCCATTACCGGGACAGGGGGGAATCAGCCCCAGCATTTT. Translated: CSVAITGTGGNQPQHF.

V is TRBV12-3 or TRBV12-4 and J is TRBJ2-1; 13 bases fit TRBD2. The CDR3 spans 15 residues. V trimming: 5 bases; J trimming: 8 bases; junction bases outside the gene matches: 6. The CDR3 nucleotides read TGTGCCAGCAGTCCGGGGACTAGCGGGGTGGATGAGCAGTTCTTC. This codes for CASSPGTSGVDEQFF.

The V and J genes are TRBV18 and TRBJ2-5, with 7 positions matching TRBD1. Germline loops: CDR1 KGHSH, CDR2 LQKENI. After removal of 4 bases from V and 2 bases from J, the junction contained 4 bases not matched to a gene. The CDR3 sequence is 14 residues long. The CDR3 DNA reads as TGTGCCAGCTCACACAACAGGGGACAAGAGACCCAGTACTTC. Amino acids: CASSHNRGQETQYF.

This sequence joins TRBV7-2 and TRBJ2-6; 9 bases match TRBD2. Trimming removed 5 bases from V and 0 bases from J; junction bases left unmatched: 8. The CDR3 runs to 18 residues. In germline, CDR1 is SGHTA, CDR2 FQGNSA. The CDR3 coding sequence is TGTGCCAGCAGCACCAGCCTAGCGGGACTCTCTGGGGCCAACGTCCTGACTTTC. This encodes CASSTSLAGLSGANVLTF.

V usage is TRBV3-1 and J usage is TRBJ1-4, with TRBD1 as a possible D gene (5 bases). This CDR3 is 14 amino acids long. Germline V gene lookup returns CDR1 LGHDT and CDR2 YNNKEL (reference sequence). The ends were cut back, 3 bases at V and 8 bases at J, with 13 bases in the middle. For the CDR3, the DNA is TGTGCCAGCAGCCAGGGGGGGTCCCCCGAAAAACTGTTTTTT. Its translation is CASSQGGSPEKLFF.

This clonotype has a handful of counts. The chain employs TRBV20-1 and TRBJ2-5, with a tentative D call TRBD1 (7 bases). The CDR3 contains 14 residues. Trimming removed 0 bases at V and 4 bases at J, with 12 bases between. Germline V CDR1 and CDR2: DFQATT, SNEGSKA (reference sequence). This chain's CDR3 is CSARDLEGAETQYF. DNA for the CDR3: TGCAGTGCTAGAGATTTGGAGGGGGCAGAGACCCAGTACTTC.

The chain links TRBV20-1 to TRBJ1-2; 10 nucleotides match TRBD1. After removal of 0 bases from V and 4 bases from J, the junction contained 8 bases not matched to a gene. The CDR3 extends over 16 amino acids. CDR1 is DFQATT, CDR2 SNEGSKA, per germline (reference sequence). CDR3 region: CSARDLGQGSSYGYTF. CDR3 DNA sequence: TGCAGTGCTAGAGATCTGGGACAGGGGTCTTCCTATGGCTACACCTTC.

The chain is built from TRBV4-1 and TRBJ2-3; D gene uncertain. Trimming took 1 base from V and 1 from J, leaving 9 bases between them. The CDR3 loop spans 15 amino acids. CDR1 MGHRA and CDR2 YSYEKL come from the germline V gene. The chain's CDR3 is CASSQVVTRTDTQYF. Here the CDR3 DNA reads TGCGCCAGCAGCCAAGTAGTGACCCGCACAGATACGCAGTATTTT.

The J gene is TRBJ1-1, the V gene TRBV29-1; TRBD1 aligns across 7 bases. With V trimmed by 2 bases and J by 5 bases, 5 bases remained unmatched. The length of the CDR3 is 13 residues. Germline CDR1 and CDR2: SQVTM and ANQGSEA. The CDR3 loop is CSVEPGQRTEAFF. CDR3 sequence (DNA): TGCAGCGTTGAACCGGGACAGAGAACTGAAGCTTTCTTT.

The chain joins TRBV27 to TRBJ1-4, with TRBD1 matching 7 bases. This CDR3 comprises 16 residues. Germline CDR1 is MNHEY and CDR2 is SMNVEV (reference sequence). After removal of 7 bases from V and 4 bases from J, the junction contained 12 bases not matched to a gene. CDR3 sequence: CASKGLAGTDNEKLFF. The CDR3 region has the DNA TGTGCCAGCAAAGGCCTAGCCGGGACAGATAATGAAAAACTGTTTTTT.

This chain connects TRBV7-9 to TRBJ1-4; a possible D gene is TRBD1 (5 bases). Germline lookup yields CDR1 SEHNR and CDR2 FQNEAQ (reference sequence). The V gene lost 5 bases and the J gene lost 7 bases, with 20 bases spanning the gap. This CDR3 is 16 amino acids long. The CDR3, as DNA: TGTGCCAGCAGCCCACCGCTGGGGGGAACGGGTGAAAAACTGTTTTTT. This translates into CASSPPLGGTGEKLFF.

The gene calls are TRBV20-1 and TRBJ2-1; 10 positions agree with TRBD2. The trim removed 4 bases at V and 6 bases at J, leaving 6 bases unmatched. Germline V lookup: CDR1 DFQATT, CDR2 SNEGSKA (reference sequence). This CDR3 is 14 amino acids long. CDR3 DNA sequence: TGCAGTGCTACCAGCGGGGGGGCCATCAATGAGCAGTTCTTC. Translating gives CSATSGGAINEQFF.

The V and J genes are TRBV18 and TRBJ2-5; 9 bases are shared with TRBD2. CDR3 length equals 16 residues. V shed 1 base and J 1 base; nucleotides not matched to a gene: 4. Germline V gene data show CDR1 as KGHSH and CDR2 as LQKENI. The CDR3 spells CASSPQISGGQETQYF. The CDR3 DNA sequence: TGTGCCAGCTCACCACAAATTAGCGGGGGCCAAGAGACCCAGTACTTC.

The chain has TRBV7-9 and TRBJ1-4; 8 bases map to TRBD1. V shed 5 bases and J 8 bases; nucleotides not matched to a gene: 1. The CDR3 is made up of 12 amino acids. Germline CDR1 is SEHNR and CDR2 is FQNEAQ (reference sequence). The CDR3 here is CASSRQGEKLFF. CDR3 nucleotide sequence: TGTGCCAGCAGCAGACAGGGGGAAAAACTGTTTTTT.

The genes are TRBV20-1 and TRBJ1-6; the D gene is possibly TRBD1 (5 bases). The CDR3 totals 15 residues. Per the germline V gene, CDR1 is DFQATT and CDR2 is SNEGSKA (reference sequence). Trimming pared 0 bases from V and 6 bases from J, leaving 12 bases between. CDR3: CSARDYGTGNSPLHF. The CDR3 DNA is TGCAGTGCTAGAGATTACGGGACCGGTAATTCACCCCTCCACTTT.

In its sample, this clonotype was seen many times. CDR3 amino acids: CASSLGQGEGANEKLFF. As DNA, the CDR3 is TGCGCCAGCAGCTTGGGACAGGGAGAGGGGGCTAATGAAAAACTGTTTTTT. The chain recombines TRBV5-1 with TRBJ1-4; the match to TRBD1 covers 7 bases. Per germline, CDR1 SGHRS and CDR2 YFSETQ. V lost 0 bases, J lost 3 bases, and 8 bases stayed unmatched. The CDR3 is 17 residues long.

This clonotype was counted a few times. This chain uses TRBV20-1 with TRBJ2-1; maybe TRBD1 (5 bases). Trimming stripped 5 bases from V and 0 bases from J, with 20 bases between. The CDR3 totals 17 residues. CDR1 and CDR2 from the germline V gene are DFQATT and SNEGSKA (reference sequence). CDR3 protein: CSAPILQGQSSYNEQFF. DNA for the CDR3: TGCAGTGCTCCTATCCTTCAGGGTCAGAGCTCCTACAATGAGCAGTTCTTC.

V usage is TRBV3-1 and J usage is TRBJ1-2; 12 nucleotides agree with TRBD1. This CDR3 comprises 17 residues. J gave up 2 bases and V 4 bases, and 8 bases lay outside the gene matches. The germline CDR1 and CDR2 sequences are LGHDT and YNNKEL (reference sequence). The chain's CDR3 is CASSLGTGGRGNYGYTF. The DNA for the CDR3 is TGTGCCAGCAGCCTTGGGACAGGGGGCCGGGGGAACTATGGCTACACCTTC.

The chain joins TRBV29-1 to TRBJ1-2; D not resolved. V was shortened by 6 bases and J by 0 bases, with 5 bases between the two germline ends. The CDR3 consists of 11 residues. The V gene's germline CDR1 is SQVTM and CDR2 ANQGSEA. This CDR3 is CSVNSNYGYTF. As DNA, the CDR3 is TGCAGCGTCAATTCTAACTATGGCTACACCTTC.

Here the CDR3 reads CSARDRSRLLAKNIQYF. The DNA of the CDR3 is TGCAGTGCTAGAGATCGATCCCGTCTTCTAGCCAAAAACATTCAGTACTTC. The chain combines TRBV20-1 with TRBJ2-4; no firm D call. V was trimmed by 0 bases and J by 0 bases, leaving 15 bases between them. The CDR3 has 17 amino acids. Germline assignment: CDR1 DFQATT and CDR2 SNEGSKA (reference sequence).

The J gene is TRBJ2-7, the V gene TRBV13; D is possibly TRBD2 (5 bases). Germline V lookup: CDR1 PRHDT, CDR2 FYEKMQ (reference sequence). CDR3 length: 16 residues. Trimming took 6 bases from V and 4 from J, leaving 22 bases between them. The CDR3 reads CASSIRTPRTQYEQYF. In DNA, the CDR3 is TGTGCCAGCAGTATACGGACTCCGCGGACGCAATACGAGCAGTACTTC.

This clonotype was seen a single time. The chain is built from TRBV2 and TRBJ1-4; possibly TRBD1 for D (6 bases). V lost 6 bases, J lost 8 bases, and 13 bases lay in between. Germline V lookup: CDR1 SNHLY, CDR2 FYNNEI. This CDR3 has 13 residues. CDR3 in DNA: TGTGCCAGCAGGGGGGGCGCGGAAGAAAAACTGTTTTTT. Its protein product is CASRGGAEEKLFF.

The chain has TRBV24-1 and TRBJ1-5; unclear D gene. Germline assignment: CDR1 KGHDR and CDR2 SFDVKD. Trimming removed 6 bases at V and 3 bases at J, with 8 bases between. The CDR3 sequence is 13 residues long. The CDR3 DNA sequence: TGTGCCACCAGTTGGCAGTTCAATCAGCCCCAGCATTTT. Protein: CATSWQFNQPQHF.

The J gene is TRBJ2-3, the V gene TRBV4-1; no reliable D call. Germline V gene lookup returns CDR1 MGHRA and CDR2 YSYEKL. This CDR3 spans 14 amino acids. Trimming removed 4 bases at V and 2 bases at J, with 10 bases between. For the CDR3, the DNA is TGCGCCAGCAGCCCCGATCTTAACACAGATACGCAGTATTTT. Residues: CASSPDLNTDTQYF.

V is TRBV2 and J is TRBJ2-7; TRBD2 matches at 10 bases. Germline CDR1 SNHLY, CDR2 FYNNEI. J gave up 2 bases and V 7 bases, and 2 bases lay outside the gene matches. The CDR3 has 13 amino acids. The DNA of the CDR3 is TGTGCCAGCAAAAGCGGGGGGGCCTACGAGCAGTACTTC. It codes for CASKSGGAYEQYF.

The chain has TRBV20-1 and TRBJ1-1; D is unclear. V lost 7 bases to trimming and J lost 4 bases, with 13 bases between them. CDR1 is DFQATT and CDR2 is SNEGSKA in the germline V gene (reference sequence). This CDR3 is 12 amino acids long. DNA of the CDR3: TGCAGTGTTGCCCCCCCGTTCACTGAAGCTTTCTTT. Protein product: CSVAPPFTEAFF.

This clonotype was detected only a few times. This chain links TRBV20-1 with TRBJ2-3; 9 bases match TRBD2. The CDR3 extends over 14 amino acids. The ends lost 5 bases at V and 2 bases at J; junction bases unmatched: 5. Germline V lookup: CDR1 DFQATT, CDR2 SNEGSKA (reference sequence). The CDR3 region has the DNA TGCAGTGCTTATAGCGGGGGAAACACAGATACGCAGTATTTT. Protein: CSAYSGGNTDTQYF.

The gene calls are TRBV5-6 and TRBJ2-1; possible D gene TRBD2, 6 bases. Trimming took off 0 bases at V and 7 bases at J, with 14 bases between the two ends. This CDR3 spans 15 amino acids. The germline V gene encodes CDR1 SGHDT and CDR2 YYEEEE. The CDR3 nucleotides read TGTGCCAGCAGCTTGGATGGGGACTCGAGGAATGAGCAGTTCTTC. Protein sequence: CASSLDGDSRNEQFF. The complete variable domain, with remaining parts taken from reference TRBV5-6 and TRBJ2-1, reads DAGVTQSPTHLIKTRGQQVTLRCSPKSGHDTVSWYQQALGQGPQFIFQYYEEEERQRGNFPDRFSGHQFPNYSSELNVNALLLGDSALYLCASSLDGDSRNEQFFGPGTRLTVL.

This sequence joins TRBV12-3 or TRBV12-4 and TRBJ2-7; 10 nucleotides agree with TRBD2. The J call could be wrong; TRBJ2-5 is a better fit for the DNA end. The CDR3 is 14 amino acids. The CDR3 DNA is TGTGCCAGCACCCGGACTAGCGGAGTGGAGACCCAGTACTTC. This codes for CASTRTSGVETQYF.